This T cell receptor (beta chain) was captured in a study of cytomegalovirus exposure and HLA in healthy donors. About the study: Findings of an earlier analysis included some 110 million unique TCR beta sequences from 190 million or so T cells.

The primer mix had 60 Vbeta and 13 Jbeta primers. Measured with immunoSEQ multiplex PCR; TCRdb has only the in-frame clones, and not every one. The sample records 150,000 to 250,000 clones, 79% being singletons. This clone has a handful of counts. The antigen is unknown. The germline V gene has CDR1 SGDLS and CDR2 YYNGEE. CDR3 length: 15 amino acids. The J segment lost 7 bases and the V segment lost 0 bases, leaving 3 bases of the junction unmatched. Points from the study as a whole: Later findings reportedly placed an Asian-associated ancestry cluster below the roughly 690-donor mean for N-insertions. In most subjects, TCR beta sequences reportedly gave accurate predictions of HLA-A and HLA-B alleles. Previously analyzed data showed that most TCR beta V segments were productive at a frequency of about 90% or about 30%.

The sample taken for sequencing was PBMCs. This chain uses TRBV9 with TRBJ2-1; 11 nucleotides line up with TRBD1. This TCR came from a woman aged 30 to 39 in good health and CMV-seropositive. As DNA, the CDR3 is TGTGCCAGCAGCGTAGGGGACAGGGGGAATAATGAGCAGTTCTTC. Translated: CASSVGDRGNNEQFF.